This T cell receptor beta chain appears in the sequencing data of a study of T and B cells in COVID-19 patients. TRB rearrangements were amplified by multiplex PCR with BIOMED2 TRB-A/B primers. TCRdb itself ran the multiplex PCR reads through MiXCR, one entry per CDR3 protein. The table shows roughly 13,000 distinct CDR3 sequences, with 28% occurring only once. TRB was amplified from about 260-540 ng of blood genomic DNA. Trimming took 7 bases from V and 9 from J, leaving 13 bases between them. Germline CDR1 and CDR2: SQVTM and ANQGSEA. The length of the CDR3 is 11 residues. In its sample, this clonotype ranks as medium-sized.

The source of this sequence is a human donor who had recovered from COVID-19. The sequenced sample was blood. The chain recombines TRBV29-1 with TRBJ2-1; D call uncertain. The CDR3 coding sequence is TGCAGCGCGTGGGGAAGTAGTGAGCAGTTCTTC. This encodes CSAWGSSEQFF.